The 21 T cell receptor beta chains presented below share a single source sample, sequenced in a study of control samples from healthy donors and cancer patients. TCRdb keeps only in-frame clones here, not all; method: immunoSEQ multiplex PCR. The sample contains 95,000 to 150,000 clones, around nine tenths of which appear only once. Material: blood. The receptors stem from a man aged 30 to 45 in good health.

As concerns this clone: Within the sample, other DNA sequences also encode this same CDR3. The chain joins TRBV30 to TRBJ1-5, with D hard to call. CDR1 and CDR2 (germline): GTSNPN, SVGIG (reference sequence). This CDR3 is built from 13 residues. V was clipped by 0 bases and J by 2 bases, with 5 bases between them. CDR3 residues: CAWSVRGNQPQHF. The DNA of the CDR3 is TGTGCCTGGAGTGTCAGAGGCAATCAGCCCCAGCATTTT. Combining the CDR3 with reference TRBV30 and TRBJ1-5 gives the whole variable domain SQTIHQWPATLVQPVGSPLSLECTVEGTSNPNLYWYRQAAGRGLQLLFYSVGIGQISSEVPQNLSASRPQDRQFILSSKKLLLSDSGFYLCAWSVRGNQPQHFGDGTRLSIL.

The rearrangement uses TRBV5-1 and TRBJ1-1; 9 bases line up with TRBD1. CDR3 length: 15 residues. Losses at the gene ends were 4 bases for V and 4 bases for J; bases not matched to a gene: 8. Germline V gene lookup returns CDR1 SGHRS and CDR2 YFSETQ. The CDR3 reads CASSPQQGASTEAFF. Here the CDR3 DNA reads TGCGCCAGCAGCCCCCAACAGGGGGCGAGCACTGAAGCTTTCTTT.

The rearrangement joins TRBV18 to TRBJ1-2, with D perhaps TRBD1 (5 bases). Trimming took 2 bases from V and 4 from J, leaving 17 bases between them. CDR1 KGHSH and CDR2 LQKENI come from the germline V gene. The CDR3 contains 16 residues. Written as DNA, the CDR3 is TGTGCCAGCTCACCAAACGGTCTCCCGGGGGTCTATGGCTACACCTTC. The encoded protein is CASSPNGLPGVYGYTF.

This chain joins TRBV4-1 and TRBJ1-2, with a possible D match to TRBD1 (6 bases). CDR1 and CDR2 from the germline V gene are MGHRA and YSYEKL. CDR3 length: 17 amino acids. V was cut by 4 bases and J by 0 bases, with 18 bases left in between. Written as DNA, the CDR3 is TGCGCCAGCAGCCCACGAGGGGGGGGACAAGCTAACTATGGCTACACCTTC. Protein product: CASSPRGGGQANYGYTF.

The V and J genes are TRBV7-2 and TRBJ1-3, with D unclear. V lost 5 bases, J lost 0 bases, and 11 bases lay in between. The germline V gene has CDR1 SGHTA and CDR2 FQGNSA. This CDR3 region has 15 residues. For the CDR3, the DNA is TGTGCCAGCAGCCCCGACTGGATCTCTGGAAACACCATATATTTT. It specifies CASSPDWISGNTIYF.

CDR3 DNA: TGTGCCAGCAGTCCAGGACAGGGGGCTATCTATGGCTACACCTTC. This encodes CASSPGQGAIYGYTF. The V gene is TRBV27, the J gene TRBJ1-2; 11 bases match TRBD1. The CDR3 extends over 15 amino acids. After removal of 5 bases from V and 4 bases from J, the junction contained 6 bases not matched to a gene. Germline CDR1 reads MNHEY; CDR2 reads SMNVEV (reference sequence).

The J gene is TRBJ2-1, the V gene TRBV24-1, with D uncertain. This CDR3 is 14 amino acids long. The germline CDR1 and CDR2 sequences are KGHDR and SFDVKD. V lost 5 bases to trimming and J lost 5 bases, with 12 bases between them. CDR3 nucleotide sequence: TGTGCCACCAGTGCCCGCACCGGCCACAATGAGCAGTTCTTC. It yields the protein CATSARTGHNEQFF.

The count of this clone is one. The V gene is TRBV10-3, the J gene TRBJ2-3; the match to TRBD2 covers 8 bases. Per germline, CDR1 ENHRY and CDR2 SYGVKD. The V and J ends lost 3 bases and 5 bases, in that order; junction bases with no gene match: 7. CDR3 length: 15 amino acids. CDR3 DNA sequence: TGTGCCATCAGTGACAGTAGCGGGGCAGGAGATACGCAGTATTTT. This sequence encodes CAISDSSGAGDTQYF.

This sequence joins TRBV6-1 and TRBJ2-7; TRBD2 might be the D (6 bases). Trimming took 3 bases from V and 2 from J, leaving 11 bases between them. Germline-derived CDR1 and CDR2 are MNHNS and SASEGT. CDR3 length: 14 amino acids. The CDR3 spells CASSEAGQPYEQYF. DNA for the CDR3: TGTGCCAGCAGTGAGGCGGGGCAGCCCTACGAGCAGTACTTC.

The CDR3 loop is CASSRGAREVGELFF. CDR3 sequence (DNA): TGTGCCAGCTCACGAGGGGCCCGAGAGGTGGGGGAGCTGTTTTTT. The gene calls are TRBV18 and TRBJ2-2, with D perhaps given as TRBD1 or TRBD2 (5 bases each). V shed 4 bases and J shed 8 bases, with 17 bases lying between them. The CDR3 spans 15 residues. Germline lookup yields CDR1 KGHSH and CDR2 LQKENI. Full variable domain (outside the CDR3, taken from reference TRBV18 and TRBJ2-2): NAGVMQNPRHLVRRRGQEARLRCSPMKGHSHVYWYRQLPEEGLKFMVYLQKENIIDESGMPKERFSAEFPKEGPSILRIQQVVRGDSAAYFCASSRGAREVGELFFGEGSRLTVL.

This chain connects TRBV18 to TRBJ2-5; D possibly matches TRBD1 or TRBD2 (5 bases each). This CDR3 is built from 15 residues. Germline CDR1 KGHSH, CDR2 LQKENI. V was shortened by 4 bases and J by 3 bases, with 15 bases between the two germline ends. In nucleotides, the CDR3 is TGTGCCAGCTCACGACTCTCCGGGACGGAAGAGACCCAGTACTTC. Translated: CASSRLSGTEETQYF.

This sequence joins TRBV15 and TRBJ2-3, with 9 bases aligning to TRBD2. The V and J ends lost 0 bases and 8 bases, in that order; junction bases with no gene match: 3. CDR3 size: 14 residues. The germline V gene encodes CDR1 LNHNV and CDR2 YYDKDF (reference sequence). CDR3 DNA sequence: TGTGCCACCAGCAGAGATTTACTAGCGGGTACGCAGTATTTT. It is translated as CATSRDLLAGTQYF.

This chain connects TRBV29-1 to TRBJ2-1; 9 positions match TRBD1. Trimming took 6 bases from V and 1 from J; bases not matched to a gene: 4. The CDR3 sequence is 14 residues long. From germline, CDR1 is SQVTM and CDR2 ANQGSEA. Here the CDR3 reads CSVKDRGSYNEQFF. CDR3 nucleotide sequence: TGCAGCGTCAAAGACAGGGGGTCCTACAATGAGCAGTTCTTC.

The CDR3 nucleotides are TGCGCCAGCAGCTTGGAAGATACGCAGTATTTT. This sequence encodes CASSLEDTQYF. J is TRBJ2-3 and V is TRBV5-1; D gene unclear. This CDR3 is 11 amino acids long. V gave up 0 bases and J gave up 5 bases, with 1 base separating them. Germline V lookup: CDR1 SGHRS, CDR2 YFSETQ.

The sample holds a few counts of this clone. This chain uses TRBV5-1 with TRBJ2-1, with D unclear. The germline V gene has CDR1 SGHRS and CDR2 YFSETQ. V lost 4 bases and J lost 8, with 16 bases in between. The CDR3 runs 14 residues. The CDR3 coding sequence is TGCGCCAGCAGCCCGGCCCGGCCGGGTCATGAGCAGTTCTTC. It encodes CASSPARPGHEQFF.

The V and J genes are TRBV3-1 (or the pseudogene TRBV3-2) and TRBJ1-2, with 8 bases aligning to TRBD1. The CDR3 has 14 residues. Germline V CDR1 and CDR2: LGHDT, YNNKEL (reference sequence). V was pared by 4 bases and J by 4 bases, with 5 bases of the junction left unmatched. In DNA, the CDR3 is TGTGCCAGCAGCCTTAGACAGGGGCCCTATGGCTACACCTTC. Its translation is CASSLRQGPYGYTF.

The chain couples TRBV7-9 to TRBJ2-2; 10 bases are a match to TRBD1. The length of the CDR3 is 16 residues. Germline V gene sequence: CDR1 SEHNR, CDR2 FQNEAQ (reference sequence). The V gene end was trimmed by 3 bases and the J gene end by 1 base; junction bases not matched to a gene: 2. CDR3 region: CASSFRDRGNTGELFF. The DNA for the CDR3 is TGTGCCAGCAGCTTCCGGGACAGGGGGAACACCGGGGAGCTGTTTTTT.

V is TRBV25-1 and J is TRBJ2-3; unclear D gene. CDR1 is MGHDK, CDR2 SYGVNS, per germline. The CDR3 loop spans 13 amino acids. The V gene lost 2 bases and the J gene lost 5 bases, with 8 bases spanning the gap. CDR3 sequence (DNA): TGTGCCAGCAGTGAAAAAGGTGGAGATACGCAGTATTTT. Translation gives CASSEKGGDTQYF.

The rearrangement uses TRBV5-1 and TRBJ1-1; maybe TRBD1 (6 bases). V was cut by 0 bases and J by 5 bases, with 14 bases left in between. The CDR3 loop spans 15 amino acids. Per the germline V gene, CDR1 is SGHRS and CDR2 is YFSETQ. The CDR3 reads CASSLAEGTPTEAFF. The DNA for the CDR3 is TGCGCCAGCAGCTTGGCCGAGGGGACACCTACTGAAGCTTTCTTT.

The rearrangement uses TRBV2 and TRBJ1-1; D possibly corresponds to TRBD1 (5 bases). Germline V gene sequence: CDR1 SNHLY, CDR2 FYNNEI. V lost 4 bases, J lost 4 bases, and 13 bases lay in between. This CDR3 is built from 14 residues. The CDR3 region is CASSAGEGITEAFF. In nucleotides, the CDR3 is TGTGCCAGCAGTGCGGGGGAAGGCATCACTGAAGCTTTCTTT.

The V call is TRBV3-1 (or the pseudogene TRBV3-2), the J call TRBJ1-2; D gene ambiguous. The CDR3 extends over 12 amino acids. Trimming removed 2 bases at V and 4 bases at J, with 5 bases between. Germline V gives CDR1 LGHDT, CDR2 YNNKEL (reference sequence). The CDR3: CASSQSAYGYTF. The CDR3 DNA reads TGTGCCAGCAGCCAATCCGCCTATGGCTACACCTTC.